Given below is one TCR beta chain in context. This clonotype occurred many times. Its specific antigen is unknown. Per-base quality was not reported, and no clone a single base away is much larger than it. TCR beta CDR3 regions were amplified from RNA transcripts. For the first round of RT-PCR on the TCR CDR3, the HTBI primer set was used together with the Qiagen OneStep RT-PCR kit. The libraries were constructed in a second round of multiplex PCR and then size-selected and purified. Libraries were sequenced paired-end with 100 bp reads on an Illumina HiSeq2000. Per the authors' processing: SOAPnuke was used to process the raw data, with reads discarded if the reads contained adapters or uncalled bases, had a mean Phred below 15, or lacked an exact constant-primer or identifier match. COPE v1.2.5 was used to merge the high-quality paired reads, and each unique nucleotide sequence was defined as a clonotype. Clonotypes were aligned to IMGT TRBV, TRBD and TRBJ reference segments using MiTCR v1.1. Only V-J combinations with frequency above 0.0001, covering 99% to 99.2% of repertoires, were analysed. The TCS score was defined as the ratio of F50 (clonal expansion) to E x V (chaos), calculated using BLOSUM62-based TCRdist between CDR3 peptides within each V-J. Welch's t-statistics and random forest reduced several hundred V-J features to around 14, which were used in a naive Bayes classifier (R e1071). Through fastp at Q25 and MiXCR, TCRdb rebuilt clones from the public reads, retaining in-frame beta chains. CDR3 protein sequences are deduplicated, and each keeps its most common genes and DNA. The authors' filters were not applied to this entry. The sample records nearly 250,000 distinct CDR3 sequences, roughly a quarter of which are singletons. Approximately 32% of the sample rests with the top ten.

The data were obtained in a study of T cells in Graves' hyperthyroidism and ophthalmopathy (dated 2019 in TCRdb). For context, the study as a whole: Peripheral blood was sampled at the time of initial diagnosis, prior to any treatment. TCR V-J signatures able to tell the groups apart were searched for in a discovery cohort of around 95 patients, of whom fewer than 45 had Graves' ophthalmopathy and around 57 had stable Graves' hyperthyroidism. Prospective prediction of ophthalmopathy was tested in an independent validation cohort consisting of some 19 hyperthyroidism patients and over 15 patients who later progressed to ophthalmopathy. For training and testing, the 100 or so patients in the discovery cohort were randomly divided in a 7:3 ratio. In six Graves' hyperthyroidism patients, the study also compared T-cell repertoires from thyroid tissue with T-cell repertoires from blood. Following sampling, methimazole starting at 30 mg daily was given to hyperthyroidism patients, and high-dose intravenous methylprednisolone was given to ophthalmopathy patients. The paper describes TCR Vbeta CDR3 sequencing of about 140 peripheral blood samples, made up of 43 ophthalmopathy patients, approximately 73 hyperthyroidism patients and roughly 17 progressor patients.

What the work shows at the level of the full study, not this receptor alone: A 13 V-J signature model separated ophthalmopathy from stable hyperthyroidism, with about 90% sensitivity and just under 84% specificity in cross-validation and 80%/75% in testing. In validation, progression to ophthalmopathy was predicted by the model with roughly 71% sensitivity and 72% to 85% specificity, a median of roughly six months before onset. Sample size was not statistically predetermined, and investigators were not blinded to group allocation. Most expanded thyroid clonotypes (frequency above 0.001) were also detected in blood, suggesting blood repertoires may reflect thyroid immune responses.

Ophthalmopathy patients had moderately to severely active disease, Clinical Activity Score of at least 3, NOSPECS grade of at least 4, and duration under 3 months. Patients with uncontrolled infections, other autoimmune diseases, pregnancy or lactation were excluded. Clinical symptoms, serum thyroxine and TRAb, thyroid ultrasound, and orbital computed tomography formed the basis for the diagnoses. PBMCs were isolated from 7.5 to 10 ml of fresh peripheral blood by Ficoll-Paque density gradient centrifugation. Trizol reagent was used to extract total RNA, and RNA quality was then checked on an Agilent 2100 Bioanalyzer. Per the germline V gene (reference sequence), LGHDT is the CDR1 and YNNKEL is the CDR2. Trimming takes 8 bases from V and 5 bases from J, and the germline ends sit 12 bases apart. The cysteine opens and the phenylalanine closes a CDR3 of 12 amino acids. The kept DNA is CDR3 alone, 36 bases in frame from the first base.

This TCR was recovered from a woman in her 40s with Graves' ophthalmopathy. The chain is made from TRBV3-1 and TRBJ2-5, with TRBD1 perhaps the D gene, on 5 matching bases. Sequencing was carried out using blood. The CDR3 sequence is CASEDAGETQYF. The DNA sequence is TGTGCCAGCGAAGACGCAGGGGAGACCCAGTACTTC.